This passage covers 14 T cell receptor beta chains from one sample sequenced in a study of OX40 agonist ivuxolimab in advanced cancers. Sequencing was performed with immunoSEQ multiplex PCR; in TCRdb, only in-frame clones are kept and a portion is missing. The profile covers about 79,000 clones, with about 95% appearing a single time and 9.5% to 10% taken by the ten largest. This specimen was CD4+ or CD8+ T cells sorted from blood, taken in a trial of the OX40 agonist ivuxolimab. The receptors derive from an adult with an advanced solid tumor such as melanoma, head and neck, liver or kidney cancer.

The chain joins TRBV7-2 to TRBJ2-5; TRBD2 matches 8 bases. The V segment lost 1 base and the J segment 1 base; nucleotides outside the gene matches: 5. The CDR3 covers 16 residues. Germline CDR1 and CDR2: SGHTA and FQGNSA. The CDR3 sequence: CASSLELAGLQETQYF. The CDR3 coding sequence is TGTGCCAGCAGCTTAGAGCTAGCGGGCCTCCAAGAGACCCAGTACTTC.

This clone was seen once. The chain has TRBV4-3 and TRBJ1-1, with D possibly TRBD1 on 5 matching bases. Germline loops: CDR1 LGHNA, CDR2 YSLEER. V was trimmed by 0 bases and J by 4 bases, leaving 12 bases between them. The CDR3 runs to 15 residues. Here the CDR3 reads CASSQDQRGVTEAFF. The CDR3 DNA reads as TGCGCCAGCAGCCAAGATCAACGGGGGGTCACTGAAGCTTTCTTT.

The chain links TRBV11-2 to TRBJ2-3, with TRBD1 matching 8 bases. Germline V CDR1 and CDR2: SGHAT, FQNNGV. The CDR3 runs to 13 residues. V lost 8 bases to trimming and J lost 0 bases; unmatched junction nucleotides: 1. CDR3 sequence reads: CASRTGSTDTQYF. The CDR3 DNA reads TGTGCCAGCCGGACAGGGAGCACAGATACGCAGTATTTT.

The rearrangement links TRBV19 to TRBJ2-2, with D hard to call. Per germline, CDR1 LNHDA and CDR2 SQIVND (reference sequence). This CDR3 has 17 amino acids. Trimming removed 6 bases at V and 0 bases at J, with 17 bases between. CDR3 region: CASSINWATSNTGELFF. In nucleotides, the CDR3 is TGTGCCAGTAGCATTAATTGGGCGACATCGAACACCGGGGAGCTGTTTTTT.

The chain carries TRBV7-9 and TRBJ2-7; D is perhaps TRBD1 or TRBD2 (5 bases each). CDR1 is SEHNR and CDR2 is FQNEAQ in the germline V gene (reference sequence). Trimming stripped 9 bases from V and 6 bases from J, with 18 bases between. This CDR3 region has 13 residues. Here the CDR3 reads CASTRDPTGEQYF. DNA of the CDR3: TGTGCCAGTACAAGGGACCCAACCGGCGAGCAGTACTTC.

The rearrangement uses TRBV2 and TRBJ2-1; possibly TRBD2 for D (5 bases). Deletions cut 6 bases from V and 8 bases from J, with 11 bases between. The CDR3 runs to 12 residues. The germline V gene has CDR1 SNHLY and CDR2 FYNNEI. The CDR3 here is CASSGLEDEQFF. In DNA, the CDR3 is TGTGCCAGCAGCGGACTCGAAGATGAGCAGTTCTTC. Based on the CDR3 plus reference TRBV2 and TRBJ2-1, the full variable domain is EPEVTQTPSHQVTQMGQEVILRCVPISNHLYFYWYRQILGQKVEFLVSFYNNEISEKSEIFDDQFSVERPDGSNFTLKIRSTKLEDSAMYFCASSGLEDEQFFGPGTRLTVL.

The J gene is TRBJ2-7, the V gene TRBV7-2, with D possibly being TRBD2 (5 bases). The V gene lost 3 bases and the J gene lost 0 bases, with 9 bases spanning the gap. Germline V gives CDR1 SGHTA, CDR2 FQGNSA. The CDR3 has 14 residues. CDR3 DNA: TGTGCCAGCAGCTTCATAGGGAGCTCCTACGAGCAGTACTTC. This encodes CASSFIGSSYEQYF.

This rearrangement joins TRBV9 to TRBJ1-4; D gene uncertain. V dropped 4 bases and J dropped 8 bases, with 18 bases sitting between them. The CDR3 is 15 amino acids. Germline lookup yields CDR1 SGDLS and CDR2 YYNGEE. DNA of the CDR3: TGTGCCAGCAGCCCGGGTAACCATGTCTACGAAAAACTGTTTTTT. Protein: CASSPGNHVYEKLFF.

The CDR3 here is CASSFRGTGPEQYF. CDR3 bases: TGTGCCAGCAGTTTTCGGGGGACAGGCCCCGAGCAGTACTTC. The J gene is TRBJ2-7, the V gene TRBV27, with TRBD1 identical over 8 bases. The germline gives CDR1 MNHEY, CDR2 SMNVEV (reference sequence). V was clipped by 3 bases and J by 6 bases; unmatched bases: 7. The CDR3 is 14 residues long.

The chain links TRBV28 to TRBJ1-2; D not resolved. Trimming pared 1 base from V and 4 bases from J, leaving 4 bases between. Germline V gives CDR1 MDHEN, CDR2 SYDVKM. The CDR3 length is 12 residues. CDR3 DNA: TGTGCCAGCAGTTTATTTAGCTATGGCTACACCTTC. Translation gives CASSLFSYGYTF.

This clone was counted once. This chain joins TRBV4-1 and TRBJ2-7; D unclear. CDR3 size: 15 residues. Trimming left V 1 base short and J 4 bases short, with 14 bases between. Looked up from germline, CDR1 is MGHRA and CDR2 is YSYEKL. As DNA, the CDR3 is TGCGCCAGCAGCCAAGTTGGCGAAGGACCTTACGAGCAGTACTTC. It translates to CASSQVGEGPYEQYF.

This chain connects TRBV9 to TRBJ2-5, with D unresolved. Per the germline V gene, CDR1 is SGDLS and CDR2 is YYNGEE. The CDR3 totals 12 residues. Trimming took off 4 bases at V and 4 bases at J, with 8 bases between the two ends. CDR3 sequence reads: CASSTEGETQYF. The CDR3 region has the DNA TGTGCCAGCAGCACAGAAGGAGAGACCCAGTACTTC.

The chain links TRBV5-4 to TRBJ2-2, with 10 nucleotides matching TRBD2. This CDR3 is built from 14 residues. In germline, CDR1 is SGHNT, CDR2 YYREEE (reference sequence). With V trimmed by 4 bases and J by 6 bases, 3 bases remained unmatched. The CDR3 DNA follows: TGTGCCAGCAGCCAAGGGACTAGCGCCGGGGAGCTGTTTTTT. Its protein product is CASSQGTSAGELFF.

The chain uses TRBV30 and TRBJ2-7; D is undetermined. The CDR3 is 15 residues long. Looked up from germline, CDR1 is GTSNPN and CDR2 is SVGIG (reference sequence). The CDR3 nucleotides read TGTGCATCGCAGGAGTTTTCGGCGATAAGCTACGAGCAGTACTTC. It translates to CASQEFSAISYEQYF.